Following are 11 T cell receptor beta chains from one sample sequenced in a study of blood T cell repertoires in COVID-19. Assay used: immunoSEQ multiplex PCR; TCRdb lists only in-frame clones, some missing. This sample has 200,000 or so clones, with roughly four fifths found just once. The sample consisted of PBMCs or T cells enriched from blood (not recorded which). The receptors were sampled from a middle-aged man who had recovered from COVID-19.

The rearrangement uses TRBV2 and TRBJ2-7; 13 positions agree with TRBD2. The CDR3 covers 13 residues. Germline assignment: CDR1 SNHLY and CDR2 FYNNEI. V shed 11 bases, J shed 0 bases, and the junction held 1 base outside the gene matches. The CDR3: CAGTSGNSYEQYF. The DNA of the CDR3 is TGTGCCGGGACTAGCGGGAACTCCTACGAGCAGTACTTC.

The J gene is TRBJ2-3, the V gene TRBV5-6; possibly TRBD1 for D (6 bases). This CDR3 has 15 amino acids. From germline, CDR1 is SGHDT and CDR2 YYEEEE. V was cut by 2 bases and J by 1 base, with 11 bases left in between. The CDR3 sequence is CASSFDRTGTDTQYF. CDR3 DNA: TGTGCCAGCAGCTTTGACAGGACCGGCACAGATACGCAGTATTTT.

V and J are TRBV27 and TRBJ1-2; D possibly corresponds to TRBD1 (6 bases). Trimming pared 8 bases from V and 3 bases from J, leaving 13 bases between. This CDR3 comprises 13 residues. Germline V gene sequence: CDR1 MNHEY, CDR2 SMNVEV (reference sequence). CDR3 loop: CASLTSGDYGYTF. The CDR3 DNA reads TGTGCCAGCCTTACCTCAGGGGACTATGGCTACACCTTC.

This chain links TRBV30 with TRBJ1-1; TRBD1 matches at 8 bases. The V gene end was trimmed by 8 bases and the J gene end by 10 bases; junction bases not matched to a gene: 12. This CDR3 is 12 amino acids long. The V gene's germline CDR1 is GTSNPN and CDR2 SVGIG (reference sequence). DNA for the CDR3: TGTGCCCGCGGACTTGGACAGGGTCGAGCTTTCTTT. As protein: CARGLGQGRAFF.

The chain has TRBV2 and TRBJ1-1; D remains ambiguous. Per the germline V gene, CDR1 is SNHLY and CDR2 is FYNNEI. The CDR3 extends over 17 amino acids. V was clipped by 0 bases and J by 3 bases, with 17 bases between them. CDR3 DNA: TGTGCCAGCAGTGAAGCGCTGCCGGGGATAATAGACACTGAAGCTTTCTTT. It translates to CASSEALPGIIDTEAFF.

The chain combines TRBV10-1 with TRBJ1-1; possible D gene TRBD1, 6 bases. Per the germline V gene, CDR1 is WNHNN and CDR2 is SYGVQD (reference sequence). V was pared by 3 bases and J by 7 bases, with 9 bases between. The CDR3 loop spans 12 amino acids. In DNA, the CDR3 is TGCGCCAGCAGTGATATGGACAGTGAAGCTTTCTTT. Translation gives CASSDMDSEAFF.

The gene calls are TRBV5-1 and TRBJ1-3, with D tentatively TRBD1 (5 bases). V lost 1 base and J 2 bases, leaving 13 bases between the germline ends. Per the germline V gene, CDR1 is SGHRS and CDR2 is YFSETQ. The CDR3 contains 16 residues. DNA of the CDR3: TGCGCCAGCAGCTTGATCGTAGGGGTGGCTGGAAACACCATATATTTT. Residues: CASSLIVGVAGNTIYF.

V usage is TRBV2 and J usage is TRBJ1-5, with 7 positions matching TRBD1. With V trimmed by 5 bases and J by 5 bases, 3 bases remained unmatched. Germline V CDR1 and CDR2: SNHLY, FYNNEI. There are 13 residues in the CDR3. CDR3 sequence (DNA): TGTGCCAGCAGTTGGACAGGCGATCAGCCCCAGCATTTT. Amino acids: CASSWTGDQPQHF. The full variable domain, its missing parts supplied by reference TRBV2 and TRBJ1-5, is EPEVTQTPSHQVTQMGQEVILRCVPISNHLYFYWYRQILGQKVEFLVSFYNNEISEKSEIFDDQFSVERPDGSNFTLKIRSTKLEDSAMYFCASSWTGDQPQHFGDGTRLSIL.

V is TRBV12-3 or TRBV12-4 and J is TRBJ2-5; possible D gene TRBD2, 5 bases. Trimming took off 6 bases at V and 3 bases at J, with 11 bases between the two ends. The CDR3 has 13 amino acids. The CDR3 DNA reads TGTGCCAGCAGGGGAGAAAAAAAAGAGACCCAGTACTTC. It is translated as CASRGEKKETQYF.

The chain carries TRBV6-4 and TRBJ2-1; 8 positions match TRBD1. J was trimmed by 2 bases and V by 4 bases; bases with no gene match: 10. CDR1 is MRHNA, CDR2 SNTAGT, per germline. CDR3 size: 17 residues. CDR3 sequence (DNA): TGTGCCAGCAGTGTAGGACAGGGCGGGGTAACCTACAATGAGCAGTTCTTC. The encoded protein is CASSVGQGGVTYNEQFF.

The genes are TRBV24-1 and TRBJ1-2, with D maybe TRBD1 (6 bases). Germline lookup yields CDR1 KGHDR and CDR2 SFDVKD. This CDR3 comprises 12 residues. V shed 4 bases and J shed 4 bases, with 6 bases lying between them. CDR3 in DNA: TGTGCCACCAGTGAACAGGGCTATGGCTACACCTTC. It translates to CATSEQGYGYTF.